This passage covers 18 T cell receptor beta chains from one sample sequenced in a study of cytomegalovirus exposure and HLA in healthy donors. TCRdb's copy holds only in-frame clones and misses some; the assay was immunoSEQ multiplex PCR. Altogether some 290,000 clones are present, roughly 90% being singletons, with the ten largest covering roughly 0.96%. Sequenced sample: PBMCs. The receptors were gathered from a man in his thirties or forties in good health and CMV-seronegative.

The chain uses TRBV19 and TRBJ1-1; D may be TRBD1 (6 bases). The V gene lost 1 base and the J gene lost 3 bases, with 15 bases spanning the gap. Germline V gene data show CDR1 as LNHDA and CDR2 as SQIVND (reference sequence). The CDR3 spans 16 residues. CDR3 DNA: TGTGCCAGTAGTATAGCAACAGGGCTACGGGACACTGAAGCTTTCTTT. The encoded protein is CASSIATGLRDTEAFF.

The genes are TRBV7-2 and TRBJ1-4, with 8 bases lining up with TRBD1. CDR3 size: 18 residues. Trimming at V came to 5 bases and at J to 0 bases, leaving 11 bases not matched to a gene. Germline V lookup: CDR1 SGHTA, CDR2 FQGNSA. In DNA form, the CDR3 reads TGTGCCAGCAGCCTACCGGACAGGGCCCTACCAACTAATGAAAAACTGTTTTTT. This translates into CASSLPDRALPTNEKLFF.

This clone has only one observation. The rearrangement uses TRBV4-2 and TRBJ2-5, with D perhaps TRBD1 (5 bases). The CDR3 spans 15 residues. CDR1 LGHNA and CDR2 YNFKEQ come from the germline V gene. V lost 0 bases to trimming and J lost 5 bases, with 13 bases between them. CDR3 region: CASSQDLSGSETQYF. The CDR3 DNA is TGTGCCAGCAGCCAAGATCTGTCAGGGTCCGAGACCCAGTACTTC.

A word on this clone: Other DNA sequences in this specimen translate into the identical CDR3. The chain links TRBV19 to TRBJ2-3, with 8 bases fitting TRBD1. CDR3 size: 13 residues. Germline V gene data show CDR1 as LNHDA and CDR2 as SQIVND (reference sequence). The trim removed 5 bases at V and 6 bases at J, leaving 4 bases unmatched. The CDR3 region is CASSPNRGDTQYF. As DNA, the CDR3 is TGTGCCAGTAGTCCGAACAGGGGGGATACGCAGTATTTT. The full variable domain, in which reference TRBV19 and TRBJ2-3 provide the parts outside the CDR3, is DGGITQSPKYLFRKEGQNVTLSCEQNLNHDAMYWYRQDPGQGLRLIYYSQIVNDFQKGDIAEGYSVSREKKESFPLTVTSAQKNPTAFYLCASSPNRGDTQYFGPGTRLTVL.

The gene calls are TRBV6-1 and TRBJ1-2; TRBD1 aligns across 7 bases. CDR1 and CDR2 from the germline V gene are MNHNS and SASEGT. The CDR3 length is 13 residues. Trimming removed 7 bases from V and 4 bases from J; junction bases left unmatched: 6. CDR3 region: CASTPRDSYGYTF. For the CDR3, the DNA is TGTGCCAGCACGCCCCGGGACAGCTATGGCTACACCTTC.

This clone is a singleton in its sample. V is TRBV7-9 and J is TRBJ2-5; 11 bases align to TRBD2. CDR1 is SEHNR and CDR2 is FQNEAQ in the germline V gene (reference sequence). V shed 4 bases and J 3 bases; nucleotides not matched to a gene: 16. This CDR3 has 19 amino acids. CDR3 in DNA: TGTGCCAGCAGCTCGGCCATTTTAGCGGGGGGGAGTTGGGAAGAGACCCAGTACTTC. This sequence encodes CASSSAILAGGSWEETQYF.

The chain employs TRBV5-1 and TRBJ1-2; perhaps TRBD1 as D (6 bases). Trimming removed 0 bases from V and 6 bases from J, with 15 bases in between. This CDR3 is built from 15 residues. The germline V gene encodes CDR1 SGHRS and CDR2 YFSETQ. The DNA for the CDR3 is TGCGCCAGCAGCTTGGCCCGGGGGGGGCCAGATGGCTACACCTTC. This encodes CASSLARGGPDGYTF.

The V and J genes are TRBV5-1 and TRBJ2-7; TRBD2 is a possible D gene (6 bases). The CDR3 loop spans 14 amino acids. Trimming removed 0 bases from V and 0 bases from J, with 7 bases in between. Germline CDR1 reads SGHRS; CDR2 reads YFSETQ. The CDR3 protein is CASSLVGLSYEQYF. The CDR3 bases are TGCGCCAGCAGCTTGGTGGGACTCTCCTACGAGCAGTACTTC.

CDR3 sequence reads: CASSLLQGGGNSPLHF. CDR3 in DNA: TGTGCCAGCAGCTTATTGCAGGGTGGTGGAAATTCACCCCTCCACTTT. The chain couples TRBV7-8 to TRBJ1-6, with D maybe TRBD1 (5 bases). The CDR3 has 16 residues. Trimming removed 2 bases at V and 7 bases at J, with 15 bases between. Germline V lookup: CDR1 SGHVS, CDR2 FQNEAQ.

V and J are TRBV5-1 and TRBJ1-6; possible D gene TRBD1, 5 bases. The CDR3 contains 15 residues. Trimming stripped 0 bases from V and 7 bases from J, with 11 bases between. In germline, CDR1 is SGHRS, CDR2 YFSETQ. Here the CDR3 DNA reads TGCGCCAGCAGCTTGGATCCGGGGGAGAATTCACCCCTCCACTTT. It yields the protein CASSLDPGENSPLHF.

This clone came up once. This rearrangement joins TRBV19 to TRBJ2-1; D perhaps matches TRBD2 (5 bases). This CDR3 is built from 13 residues. Germline V gene data show CDR1 as LNHDA and CDR2 as SQIVND (reference sequence). The V end lost 3 bases, the J end lost 5 bases, and 8 bases lay between the germline ends. DNA of the CDR3: TGTGCCAGTAGTATCCCGGGAAACAATGAGCAGTTCTTC. Its translation is CASSIPGNNEQFF.

This chain joins TRBV7-9 and TRBJ2-7, with 7 positions matching TRBD1. The CDR3 extends over 17 amino acids. V was pared by 4 bases and J by 1 base, with 13 bases of the junction left unmatched. Germline CDR1 and CDR2: SEHNR and FQNEAQ (reference sequence). The CDR3 nucleotides are TGTGCCAGCAGCTCCGGAACCCAGACAGGGCTATCCTACGAGCAGTACTTC. Protein sequence: CASSSGTQTGLSYEQYF. Based on the CDR3 plus reference TRBV7-9 and TRBJ2-7, the full variable domain is DTGVSQNPRHKITKRGQNVTFRCDPISEHNRLYWYRQTLGQGPEFLTYFQNEAQLEKSRLLSDRFSAERPKGSFSTLEIQRTEQGDSAMYLCASSSGTQTGLSYEQYFGPGTRLTVT.

This rearrangement joins TRBV6-5 to TRBJ1-4; D is ambiguous. Germline V gene lookup returns CDR1 MNHEY and CDR2 SVGAGI. Trimming pared 2 bases from V and 4 bases from J, leaving 14 bases between. The CDR3 length is 16 residues. DNA of the CDR3: TGTGCCAGCAGTTACCAGCGTGGAGGGATTAATGAAAAACTGTTTTTT. Its protein is CASSYQRGGINEKLFF.

The chain couples TRBV11-2 to TRBJ1-5; D not certain. The CDR3 runs to 13 residues. Germline assignment: CDR1 SGHAT and CDR2 FQNNGV. Between the trimmed V and J ends, which lost 3 bases and 9 bases, there was a span of 12 bases. The CDR3 nucleotides are TGTGCCAGCAGCTTGGTGCCCCCCGGGCCCCAGCATTTT. Translation gives CASSLVPPGPQHF.

The chain recombines TRBV19 with TRBJ2-3, with D possibly matching TRBD2 (6 bases). V was pared by 8 bases and J by 0 bases, with 18 bases between. Per the germline V gene, CDR1 is LNHDA and CDR2 is SQIVND (reference sequence). This CDR3 has 16 residues. The CDR3 protein is CASASVLQVSTDTQYF. CDR3 in DNA: TGTGCCAGTGCTAGCGTCCTGCAGGTCAGCACAGATACGCAGTATTTT.

This chain links TRBV4-3 with TRBJ2-7; D is unresolved. The CDR3 is 15 residues long. The ends were cut back, 0 bases at V and 7 bases at J, with 16 bases in the middle. The germline V gene has CDR1 LGHNA and CDR2 YSLEER. The DNA for the CDR3 is TGCGCCAGCAGCCAAGATCCCGGAGATCGGCAAGAGCAGTACTTC. Translation gives CASSQDPGDRQEQYF.

The chain is built from TRBV4-1 and TRBJ2-7; a possible D gene is TRBD2 (5 bases). Trimming took off 3 bases at V and 5 bases at J, with 11 bases between the two ends. This CDR3 is built from 13 residues. Germline CDR1 MGHRA, CDR2 YSYEKL. CDR3 sequence: CASSQTPEDEQYF. CDR3 sequence (DNA): TGCGCCAGCAGCCAGACTCCGGAGGACGAGCAGTACTTC.

This clone was recorded only once. V usage is TRBV11-2 and J usage is TRBJ2-5, with a tentative D call TRBD2 (6 bases). The CDR3 is 13 residues long. Trimming took 8 bases from V and 5 from J, leaving 15 bases between them. Per the germline V gene, CDR1 is SGHAT and CDR2 is FQNNGV. The DNA of the CDR3 is TGTGCCAGCGCCGGTGGGGGGTTGGAGACCCAGTACTTC. Protein product: CASAGGGLETQYF.